This passage covers 13 T cell receptor beta chains from one sample sequenced in a study of blood T cell repertoires in COVID-19. The protocol was immunoSEQ multiplex PCR, while the TCRdb copy is restricted to in-frame clones and leaves out a portion. The top ten hold over 1.5% of the sample, which has roughly 260,000 clones, about 93% seen once. Material: PBMCs or T cells enriched from blood (not recorded which). These receptors were collected from a woman under 30 who had recovered from COVID-19.

The genes are TRBV10-3 and TRBJ2-4; 7 bases fit TRBD1. The CDR3 extends over 13 amino acids. J was trimmed by 8 bases and V by 3 bases; bases with no gene match: 4. CDR1 and CDR2 (germline): ENHRY, SYGVKD. The CDR3 DNA reads TGTGCCATCAGTGACTTACAGGGGCACATTCAGTACTTC. Encoded protein: CAISDLQGHIQYF.

A few counts support this clone. V usage is TRBV29-1 and J usage is TRBJ2-1; 8 bases fit TRBD2. The V segment lost 4 bases and the J segment 5 bases; nucleotides outside the gene matches: 4. CDR1 is SQVTM and CDR2 is ANQGSEA in the germline V gene. The length of the CDR3 is 13 residues. This chain's CDR3 is CSVAREDHNEQFF. DNA of the CDR3: TGCAGCGTTGCGCGGGAGGATCACAATGAGCAGTTCTTC.

V and J are TRBV7-8 and TRBJ1-1; 9 nucleotides line up with TRBD1. Unmatched junction bases numbered 12, after V lost 5 bases and J lost 8 bases. The CDR3 is 15 amino acids. CDR1 and CDR2 from the germline V gene are SGHVS and FQNEAQ. This CDR3 reads CASSPRQGENIEAFF. In DNA, the CDR3 is TGTGCCAGCAGCCCTCGACAGGGGGAAAATATAGAAGCTTTCTTT.

The chain carries TRBV7-9 and TRBJ2-3; 13 bases map to TRBD2. The CDR3 runs 18 residues. Germline V gene sequence: CDR1 SEHNR, CDR2 FQNEAQ (reference sequence). The V and J ends lost 5 bases and 2 bases, in that order; junction bases with no gene match: 10. CDR3 residues: CASSARLAGGAITDTQYF. The CDR3 DNA sequence: TGTGCCAGCAGCGCTCGACTAGCGGGAGGCGCAATCACAGATACGCAGTATTTT.

The sample holds a few counts of this clone. The chain joins TRBV4-1 to TRBJ1-4; 11 positions agree with TRBD1. The CDR3 runs 19 residues. V was pared by 4 bases and J by 0 bases, with 10 bases of the junction left unmatched. The germline gives CDR1 MGHRA, CDR2 YSYEKL. The CDR3 DNA reads as TGCGCCAGCAGCCCTACCGGGACAGGGGGTGATGCAACTAATGAAAAACTGTTTTTT. Translating it yields CASSPTGTGGDATNEKLFF.

The chain employs TRBV29-1 and TRBJ1-5; 10 bases map to TRBD1. The V segment lost 8 bases and the J segment 5 bases; nucleotides outside the gene matches: 6. The CDR3 loop spans 13 amino acids. CDR1 and CDR2 (germline): SQVTM, ANQGSEA. The CDR3 nucleotides are TGCAGCACACGACAGGGGGCCGATCAGCCCCAGCATTTT. Translation gives CSTRQGADQPQHF.

The CDR3 DNA reads TGTGCCAGCAGCTTTCGGTTAGAGGGCCGCGGAAACATTCAGTACTTC. It specifies CASSFRLEGRGNIQYF. The genes are TRBV11-2 and TRBJ2-4; TRBD2 is a possible D gene (5 bases). The CDR3 totals 16 residues. V was shortened by 3 bases and J by 6 bases, with 18 bases between the two germline ends. CDR1 and CDR2 from the germline V gene are SGHAT and FQNNGV.

V is TRBV6-1 and J is TRBJ2-6; D may be TRBD2 (5 bases). Trimming removed 4 bases at V and 4 bases at J, with 14 bases between. The CDR3 sequence is 16 residues long. CDR1 is MNHNS and CDR2 is SASEGT in the germline V gene. CDR3 sequence reads: CASSVEGTGGANVLTF. The CDR3 region has the DNA TGTGCCAGCAGTGTTGAGGGTACGGGCGGGGCCAACGTCCTGACTTTC.

This chain uses TRBV6-5 with TRBJ2-1, with a tentative D call TRBD2 (5 bases). Trimming shortened V by 9 bases and J by 5 bases, and 14 bases separated the two germline ends. Germline V gives CDR1 MNHEY, CDR2 SVGAGI. This CDR3 region has 13 residues. Here the CDR3 DNA reads TGTGCCAGTGCTGCGGGCGGGCACAATGAGCAGTTCTTC. Translated: CASAAGGHNEQFF.

This clone was picked up one time. The chain recombines TRBV9 with TRBJ2-7, with a possible D match to TRBD2 (5 bases). The V gene's germline CDR1 is SGDLS and CDR2 YYNGEE. V gave up 4 bases and J gave up 0 bases, with 11 bases separating them. The CDR3 consists of 14 residues. The CDR3 spells CASSPERFSYEQYF. The DNA for the CDR3 is TGTGCCAGCAGCCCTGAGCGGTTCTCCTACGAGCAGTACTTC.

The rearrangement uses TRBV5-4 and TRBJ1-6; D possibly corresponds to TRBD1 (5 bases). V shed 0 bases and J shed 7 bases, with 11 bases lying between them. Germline lookup yields CDR1 SGHNT and CDR2 YYREEE (reference sequence). The CDR3 consists of 15 residues. In nucleotides, the CDR3 is TGTGCCAGCAGCTTGGCCGGTGGGGGGAATTCACCCCTCCACTTT. This sequence encodes CASSLAGGGNSPLHF.

In its sample, this clone was seen once. This chain links TRBV5-1 with TRBJ1-1; D perhaps matches TRBD1 (5 bases). Per germline, CDR1 SGHRS and CDR2 YFSETQ. CDR3 length: 13 residues. The V and J ends lost 5 bases and 5 bases respectively, with 13 bases between them. The CDR3: CASREQAGTEAFF. The CDR3 region has the DNA TGCGCCAGCAGAGAACAGGCTGGAACTGAAGCTTTCTTT. Full variable domain (outside the CDR3, taken from reference TRBV5-1 and TRBJ1-1): KAGVTQTPRYLIKTRGQQVTLSCSPISGHRSVSWYQQTPGQGLQFLFEYFSETQRNKGNFPGRFSGRQFSNSRSEMNVSTLELGDSALYLCASREQAGTEAFFGQGTRLTVV.

The chain joins TRBV19 to TRBJ2-1; 9 nucleotides agree with TRBD2. Trimming at V came to 4 bases and at J to 7 bases, leaving 8 bases not matched to a gene. There are 15 residues in the CDR3. The germline CDR1 and CDR2 sequences are LNHDA and SQIVND (reference sequence). The CDR3 is CASSKTSGGGNEQFF. The CDR3 DNA reads as TGTGCCAGTAGTAAGACTAGCGGAGGGGGGAATGAGCAGTTCTTC.